Described below is a single TCR beta chain sequence and its context. The germline gives CDR1 SEHNR, CDR2 FQNEAQ (reference sequence). V dropped 6 bases and J dropped 1 base, with 21 bases sitting between them. The CDR3 loop spans 18 amino acids. Using RNA template, CDR3s of TCR alpha and beta were amplified with iRepertoire arm-PCR. TCRdb independently ran MiXCR on the multiplex PCR reads; one entry per CDR3 protein. The sample carries about 410,000 distinct CDR3 sequences, more than 35% recorded once. The sample comes from a study of glioma-infiltrating T cells. The chain carries TRBV7-9 and TRBJ2-2, with D hard to call. This clonotype originated in a human donor with low-grade glioma or glioblastoma, undergoing nonglioma brain surgery, or in good health (not recorded which). Sequenced sample: glioma tissue, nonneoplastic brain tissue, or PBMCs (not recorded which). This chain's CDR3 is CASRLKYRVGENTGELFF. The CDR3 DNA is TGTGCCAGCAGGCTTAAATACCGAGTAGGAGAGAACACCGGGGAGCTGTTTTTT. The entire variable domain, with the rest obtained from reference TRBV7-9 and TRBJ2-2, is as follows: DTGVSQNPRHKITKRGQNVTFRCDPISEHNRLYWYRQTLGQGPEFLTYFQNEAQLEKSRLLSDRFSAERPKGSFSTLEIQRTEQGDSAMYLCASRLKYRVGENTGELFFGEGSRLTVL.